This TCR beta chain stems from a study of identical twins. Regarding the study as a whole: Researchers reported weaker excess twin sharing in beta out-of-frame sequences. Abundant beta clonotypes from cord blood had fewer insertions, unlike memory repertoires, which showed none. Analyses of zero insertions could, in part, be confounded by invariant MAIT and iNKT cells.

V was shortened by 4 bases and J by 5 bases, with 10 bases between the two germline ends. The CDR3 contains 13 residues. From germline, CDR1 is SGHRS and CDR2 YFSETQ. In regard to this clonotype: Its antigen is unidentified.

Template switching created a universal primer site, and the cDNA included unique molecular identifiers. TCRdb re-analysed the 5' RACE reads in MiXCR, keeping a single row per CDR3 protein. This table has approximately 600,000 distinct CDR3 sequences, 7.1% appearing once. These same data were also listed under a study on yellow fever vaccine responses in identical twins.

The sequence was obtained from a woman under 30 in good health. Sequencing was carried out using PBMCs. The rearrangement joins TRBV5-1 to TRBJ2-1, with no clear D. The CDR3 DNA follows: TGCGCCAGCAGCCCCGCACAGAACAATGAGCAGTTCTTC. Translated: CASSPAQNNEQFF.